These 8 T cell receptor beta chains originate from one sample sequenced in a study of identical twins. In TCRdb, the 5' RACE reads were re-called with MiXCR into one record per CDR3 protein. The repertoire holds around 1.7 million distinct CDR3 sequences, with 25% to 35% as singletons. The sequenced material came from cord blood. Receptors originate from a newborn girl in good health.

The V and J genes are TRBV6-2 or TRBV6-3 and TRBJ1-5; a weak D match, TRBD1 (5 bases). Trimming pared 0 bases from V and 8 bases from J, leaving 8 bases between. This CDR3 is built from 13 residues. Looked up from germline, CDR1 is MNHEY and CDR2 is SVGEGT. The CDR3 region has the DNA TGTGCCAGCAGTTACTCTGGGGCCGAGCCCCAGCATTTT. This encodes CASSYSGAEPQHF.

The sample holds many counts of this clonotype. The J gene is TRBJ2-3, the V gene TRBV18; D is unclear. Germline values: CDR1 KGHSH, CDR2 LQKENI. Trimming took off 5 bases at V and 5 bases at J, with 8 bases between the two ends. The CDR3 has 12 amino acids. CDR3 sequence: CASSTVGDTQYF. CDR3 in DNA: TGTGCCAGCTCAACGGTGGGAGATACGCAGTATTTT.

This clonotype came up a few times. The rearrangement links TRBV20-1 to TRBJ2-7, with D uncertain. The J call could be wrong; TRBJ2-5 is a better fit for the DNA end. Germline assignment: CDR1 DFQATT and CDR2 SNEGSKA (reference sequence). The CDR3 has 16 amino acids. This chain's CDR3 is CSARPRALASDETQYF. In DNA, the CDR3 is TGCAGTGCTAGACCTAGGGCTTTGGCTTCGGATGAGACCCAGTACTTC.

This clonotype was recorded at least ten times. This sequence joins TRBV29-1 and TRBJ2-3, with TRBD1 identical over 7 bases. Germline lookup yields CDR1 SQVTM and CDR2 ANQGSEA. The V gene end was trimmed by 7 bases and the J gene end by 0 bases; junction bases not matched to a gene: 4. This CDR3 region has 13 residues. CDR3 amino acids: CSAEDRSTDTQYF. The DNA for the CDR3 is TGCAGCGCCGAGGACAGGAGCACAGATACGCAGTATTTT.

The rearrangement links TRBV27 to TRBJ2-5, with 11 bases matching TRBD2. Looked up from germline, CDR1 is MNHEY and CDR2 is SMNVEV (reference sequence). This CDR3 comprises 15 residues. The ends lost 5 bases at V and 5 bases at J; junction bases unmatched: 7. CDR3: CASSPTSGSPETQYF. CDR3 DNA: TGTGCCAGCAGTCCAACTAGCGGGAGTCCGGAGACCCAGTACTTC.

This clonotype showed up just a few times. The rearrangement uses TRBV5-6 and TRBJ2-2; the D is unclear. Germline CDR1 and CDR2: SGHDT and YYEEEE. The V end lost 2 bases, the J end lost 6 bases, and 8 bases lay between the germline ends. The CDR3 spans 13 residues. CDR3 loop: CASSFSDSGELFF. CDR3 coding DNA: TGTGCCAGCAGCTTTAGTGACTCCGGGGAGCTGTTTTTT.

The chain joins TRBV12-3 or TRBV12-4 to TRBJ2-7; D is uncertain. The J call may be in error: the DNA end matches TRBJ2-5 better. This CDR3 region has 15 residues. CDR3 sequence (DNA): TGTGCCAGCAGTTTTGGGGATAATTATCAGGAGACCCAGTACTTC. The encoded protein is CASSFGDNYQETQYF.

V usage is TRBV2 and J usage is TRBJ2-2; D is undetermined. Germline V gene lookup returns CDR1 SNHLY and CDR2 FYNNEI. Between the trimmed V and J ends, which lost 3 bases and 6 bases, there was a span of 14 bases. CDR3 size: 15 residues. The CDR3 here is CASSEQSLSAGELFF. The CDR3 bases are TGTGCCAGCAGTGAGCAATCATTATCGGCCGGGGAGCTGTTTTTT. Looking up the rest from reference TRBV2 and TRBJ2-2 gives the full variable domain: EPEVTQTPSHQVTQMGQEVILRCVPISNHLYFYWYRQILGQKVEFLVSFYNNEISEKSEIFDDQFSVERPDGSNFTLKIRSTKLEDSAMYFCASSEQSLSAGELFFGEGSRLTVL.